One sample yielded the 13 T cell receptor beta chains listed below, sequenced in a study of blood T cells in healthy people across ages. Then a second PCR, running roughly 7 to 11 cycles, was carried out with a sample-barcoded 5' primer and a J-beta primer mix. A single record per CDR3 protein comes from TCRdb applying MiXCR to the 5' RACE reads. This table has approximately 1.5 million distinct CDR3 sequences, roughly 32% appearing once. Sample: blood. The receptors stem from a woman in her 30s in good health.

This clonotype was observed many times. This sequence joins TRBV29-1 and TRBJ2-3; 10 nucleotides agree with TRBD1. From germline, CDR1 is SQVTM and CDR2 ANQGSEA. The CDR3 has 13 residues. With 5 bases clipped from V and 4 bases from J, the junction kept 3 bases outside the gene matches. The DNA for the CDR3 is TGCAGCGTTAGGACAGGGGGGTCAGATACGCAGTATTTT. As protein: CSVRTGGSDTQYF.

This clonotype has a handful of counts. The V call is TRBV20-1, the J call TRBJ2-7, with 8 bases fitting TRBD2. Germline CDR1 DFQATT, CDR2 SNEGSKA (reference sequence). The CDR3 sequence is 14 residues long. The V gene end was trimmed by 2 bases and the J gene end by 3 bases; junction bases not matched to a gene: 6. This CDR3 is CSARRTGGFYEQYF. CDR3 nucleotide sequence: TGCAGTGCTAGAAGGACGGGGGGGTTCTACGAGCAGTACTTC.

The chain carries TRBV7-9 and TRBJ1-2; TRBD1 matches 7 bases. The CDR3 totals 18 residues. Germline trimming cut 5 bases from V and 1 base from J; bases unmatched to any gene: 16. Germline V CDR1 and CDR2: SEHNR, FQNEAQ (reference sequence). DNA for the CDR3: TGTGCCAGCAGCACTTCCCGGACAGGTGGTAGTTTTAACTATGGCTACACCTTC. The encoded protein is CASSTSRTGGSFNYGYTF. The full variable domain, its missing parts supplied by reference TRBV7-9 and TRBJ1-2, is DTGVSQNPRHKITKRGQNVTFRCDPISEHNRLYWYRQTLGQGPEFLTYFQNEAQLEKSRLLSDRFSAERPKGSFSTLEIQRTEQGDSAMYLCASSTSRTGGSFNYGYTFGSGTRLTVV.

This clonotype was detected only a few times. Written as DNA, the CDR3 is TGCAGCGTGATCCACTACACTGAAGCTTTCTTT. It yields the protein CSVIHYTEAFF. The chain combines TRBV29-1 with TRBJ1-1; D remains ambiguous. This CDR3 contains 11 residues. The germline V and J ends were trimmed by 6 bases and 3 bases, with 8 bases remaining between them. Per the germline V gene, CDR1 is SQVTM and CDR2 is ANQGSEA.

J is TRBJ2-3 and V is TRBV9; 9 bases fit TRBD2. V shed 0 bases and J 0 bases; nucleotides not matched to a gene: 5. The CDR3 is made up of 17 amino acids. Germline CDR1 SGDLS, CDR2 YYNGEE. CDR3 residues: CASSVGGTSGSTDTQYF. DNA of the CDR3: TGTGCCAGCAGCGTAGGGGGAACTAGCGGGAGCACAGATACGCAGTATTTT.

The V and J genes are TRBV6-2 or TRBV6-3 and TRBJ1-1; TRBD1 might be the D (5 bases). This CDR3 has 15 residues. With 5 bases removed from V and 0 bases from J, the gap between germline ends came to 13 bases. In germline, CDR1 is MNHEY, CDR2 SVGEGT. CDR3 DNA sequence: TGTGCCAGCAGTCCATTCGAGACAGTGAACACTGAAGCTTTCTTT. It encodes CASSPFETVNTEAFF.

This clonotype appeared a single time. One end of the junction fails to match germline, which may point to a read error. CDR3 sequence (DNA): TGTGCCAGCGGCTTAGGGTTCACCTTGGGGCAGTACTTC. Translation: CASGLGFTLGQYF. This rearrangement joins TRBV7-2 to TRBJ2-7, with D unclear. The CDR3 spans 13 residues. The germline V gene encodes CDR1 SGHTA and CDR2 FQGNSA.

Details on this clonotype: This may stem from a read error, because a much larger clone lies one nucleotide away. The genes are TRBV4-1 and TRBJ2-7, with D possibly being TRBD1 (7 bases). The CDR3 contains 16 residues. CDR1 is MGHRA and CDR2 is YSYEKL in the germline V gene. CDR3: CTSSQETTGRSYEQYF. Written as DNA, the CDR3 is TGCACCAGCAGCCAAGAGACGACAGGGAGGTCCTACGAGCAGTACTTC.

This clonotype was observed a handful of times. This chain joins TRBV11-1 and TRBJ2-7; a possible D gene is TRBD2 (5 bases). Trimming cost V 3 bases and J 7 bases, with 19 bases left between them. The germline V gene encodes CDR1 SGHAT and CDR2 FQDESV (reference sequence). This CDR3 contains 15 residues. Here the CDR3 DNA reads TGTGCCAGCAGCTTCTCTAGTTGGGGAGTGAATGAGCAGTACTTC. Its protein product is CASSFSSWGVNEQYF.

This sequence joins TRBV5-1 and TRBJ1-2; D gene unclear. The germline V and J ends were trimmed by 5 bases and 0 bases, with 8 bases remaining between them. Germline V gives CDR1 SGHRS, CDR2 YFSETQ. The CDR3 length is 13 residues. CDR3 bases: TGCGCCAGCAGGGAGCCAGCTAACTATGGCTACACCTTC. It specifies CASREPANYGYTF.

On this clonotype itself: The junction and the germline gene differ at one end; a read error may be behind it. The J gene is TRBJ1-2, the V gene TRBV4-1, with a weak D call TRBD1 (5 bases). CDR3 length equals 15 residues. In germline, CDR1 is MGHRA, CDR2 YSYEKL. The CDR3 region has the DNA TGTGCCAGCAGCCAAGATCGGGGGGGAAACTATGGCTACACCTTC. Protein: CASSQDRGGNYGYTF.

The chain carries TRBV28 and TRBJ2-3; no reliable D call. The CDR3 covers 15 residues. With 1 base removed from V and 1 base from J, the gap between germline ends came to 9 bases. Germline CDR1 MDHEN, CDR2 SYDVKM. The CDR3 sequence is CASSLSQSRTDTQYF. In DNA, the CDR3 is TGTGCCAGCAGTTTATCCCAAAGCCGCACAGATACGCAGTATTTT.

Points on this clonotype: A read error may account for a junction end that differs from germline. V and J are TRBV2 and TRBJ2-5; the D gene is possibly TRBD1 (6 bases). The germline V gene has CDR1 SNHLY and CDR2 FYNNEI. The CDR3 is 15 amino acids. CDR3 nucleotides: TGTGTCAGCAGTGAGTCGGGACACTCTCAAGAGACCCAGTACTTC. As protein: CVSSESGHSQETQYF.